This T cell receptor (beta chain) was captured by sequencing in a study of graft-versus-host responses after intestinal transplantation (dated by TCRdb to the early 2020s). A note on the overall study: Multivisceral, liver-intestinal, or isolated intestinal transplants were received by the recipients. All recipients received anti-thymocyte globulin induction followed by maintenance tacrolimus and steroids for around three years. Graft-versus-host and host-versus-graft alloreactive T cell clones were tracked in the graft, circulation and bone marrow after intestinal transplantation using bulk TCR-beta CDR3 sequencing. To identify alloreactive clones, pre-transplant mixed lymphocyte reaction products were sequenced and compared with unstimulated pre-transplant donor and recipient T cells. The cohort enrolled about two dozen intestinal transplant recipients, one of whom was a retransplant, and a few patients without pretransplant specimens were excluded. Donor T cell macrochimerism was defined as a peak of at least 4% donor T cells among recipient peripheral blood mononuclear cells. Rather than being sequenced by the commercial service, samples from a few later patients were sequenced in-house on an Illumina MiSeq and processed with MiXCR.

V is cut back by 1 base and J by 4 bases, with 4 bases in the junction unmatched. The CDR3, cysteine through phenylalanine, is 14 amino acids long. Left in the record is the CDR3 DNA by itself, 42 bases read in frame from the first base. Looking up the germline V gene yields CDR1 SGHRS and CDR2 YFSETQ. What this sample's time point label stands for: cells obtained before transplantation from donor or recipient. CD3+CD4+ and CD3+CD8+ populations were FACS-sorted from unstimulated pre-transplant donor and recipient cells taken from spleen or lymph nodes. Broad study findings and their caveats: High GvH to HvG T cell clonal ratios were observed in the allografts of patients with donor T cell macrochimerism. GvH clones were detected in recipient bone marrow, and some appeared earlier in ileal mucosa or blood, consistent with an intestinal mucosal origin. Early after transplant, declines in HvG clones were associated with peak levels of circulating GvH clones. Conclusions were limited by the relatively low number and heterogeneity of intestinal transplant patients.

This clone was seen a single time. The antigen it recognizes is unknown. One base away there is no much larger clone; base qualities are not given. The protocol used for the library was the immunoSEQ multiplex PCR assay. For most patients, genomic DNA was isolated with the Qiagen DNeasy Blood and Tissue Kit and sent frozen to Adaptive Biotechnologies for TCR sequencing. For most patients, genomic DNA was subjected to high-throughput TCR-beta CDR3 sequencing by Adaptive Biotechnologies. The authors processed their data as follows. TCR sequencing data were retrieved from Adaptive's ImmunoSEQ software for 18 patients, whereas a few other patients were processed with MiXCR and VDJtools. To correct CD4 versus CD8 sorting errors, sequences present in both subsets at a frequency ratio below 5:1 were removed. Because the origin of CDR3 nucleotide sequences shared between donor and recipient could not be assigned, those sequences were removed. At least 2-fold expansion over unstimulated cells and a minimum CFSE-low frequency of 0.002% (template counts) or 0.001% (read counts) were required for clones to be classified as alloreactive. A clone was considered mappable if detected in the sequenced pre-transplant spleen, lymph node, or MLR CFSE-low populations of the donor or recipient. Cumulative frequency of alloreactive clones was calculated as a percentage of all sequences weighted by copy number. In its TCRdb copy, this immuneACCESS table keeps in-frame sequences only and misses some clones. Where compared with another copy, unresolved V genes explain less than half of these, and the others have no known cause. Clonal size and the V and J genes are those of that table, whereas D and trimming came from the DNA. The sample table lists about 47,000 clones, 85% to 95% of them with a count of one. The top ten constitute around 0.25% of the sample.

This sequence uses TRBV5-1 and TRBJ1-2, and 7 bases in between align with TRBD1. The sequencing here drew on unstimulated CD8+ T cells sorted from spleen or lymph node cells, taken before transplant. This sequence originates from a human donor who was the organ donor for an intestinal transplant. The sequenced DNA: TGCGCCAGCAGCTTGAGGGGGCTCTTCTATGGCTACACCTTC. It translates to CASSLRGLFYGYTF.